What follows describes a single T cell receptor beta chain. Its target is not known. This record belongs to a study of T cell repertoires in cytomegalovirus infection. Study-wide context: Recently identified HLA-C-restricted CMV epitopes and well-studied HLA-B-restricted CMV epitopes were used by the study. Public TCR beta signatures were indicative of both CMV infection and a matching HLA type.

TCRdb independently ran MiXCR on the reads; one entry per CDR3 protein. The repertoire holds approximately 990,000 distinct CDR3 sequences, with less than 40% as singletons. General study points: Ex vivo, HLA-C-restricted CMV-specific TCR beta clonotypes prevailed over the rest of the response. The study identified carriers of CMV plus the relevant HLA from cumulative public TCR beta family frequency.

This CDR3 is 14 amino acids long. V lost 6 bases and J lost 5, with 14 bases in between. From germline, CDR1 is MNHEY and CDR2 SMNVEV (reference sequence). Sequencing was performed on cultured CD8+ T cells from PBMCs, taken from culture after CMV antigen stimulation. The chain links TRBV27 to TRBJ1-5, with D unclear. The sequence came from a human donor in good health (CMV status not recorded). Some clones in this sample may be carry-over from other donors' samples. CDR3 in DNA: TGTGCCAGCAGCCCGCTTTCTTGGGATCAGCCCCAGCATTTT. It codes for CASSPLSWDQPQHF.